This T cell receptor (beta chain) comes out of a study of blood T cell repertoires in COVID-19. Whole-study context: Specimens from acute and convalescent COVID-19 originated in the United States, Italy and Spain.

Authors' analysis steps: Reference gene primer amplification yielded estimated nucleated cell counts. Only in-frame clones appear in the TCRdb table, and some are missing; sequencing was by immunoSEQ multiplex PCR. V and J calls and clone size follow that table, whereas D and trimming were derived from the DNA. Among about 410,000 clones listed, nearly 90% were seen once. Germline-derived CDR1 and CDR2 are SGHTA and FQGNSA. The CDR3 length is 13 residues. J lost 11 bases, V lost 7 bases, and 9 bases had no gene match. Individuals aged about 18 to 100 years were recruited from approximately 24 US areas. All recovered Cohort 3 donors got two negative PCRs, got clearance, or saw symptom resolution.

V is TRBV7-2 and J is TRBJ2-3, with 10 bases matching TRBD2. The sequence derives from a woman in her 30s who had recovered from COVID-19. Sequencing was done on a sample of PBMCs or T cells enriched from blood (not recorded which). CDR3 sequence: CASKIAGGRWQYF. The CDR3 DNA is TGTGCCAGCAAAATAGCGGGGGGCCGCTGGCAGTATTTT.